This T cell receptor beta chain comes out of a study of cytomegalovirus exposure and HLA in healthy donors. Study-level background: There were a few hundred genotyped donors. Of these, 75% to 90% fell in the genetic ancestry cluster associated with self-reported Caucasian donors.

CDR3 length equals 16 residues. The J segment lost 5 bases and the V segment lost 5 bases, leaving 12 bases of the junction unmatched. Germline CDR1 SGHTA, CDR2 FQGNSA. The PCR contained 60 Vbeta and 13 Jbeta primers. Profiling relied on immunoSEQ multiplex PCR, and the TCRdb table lists in-frame clones only, not all of them. Of some 150,000 clones listed, less than 80% are singletons. This clone was seen a few times. This TCR was recovered from a man aged 35-49 years in good health and CMV-seronegative. Sequencing used PBMCs. The chain links TRBV7-2 to TRBJ2-5; 9 positions agree with TRBD2. The CDR3 loop reads CASSKTLSGSGETQYF. In DNA form, the CDR3 reads TGTGCCAGCAGCAAAACCCTTAGCGGGAGCGGGGAGACCCAGTACTTC.